The 20 T cell receptor beta chains given below trace back to one sample, sequenced in a study of blood T cell repertoires in COVID-19. The method was immunoSEQ multiplex PCR; TCRdb's version includes in-frame clones alone and lacks a portion of them. The sample contains about 120,000 clones, 78% of which appear only once. The sequencing sample was made of peripheral blood. The receptors stem from a man between 65 and 85 years old with acute or convalescent COVID-19.

This chain uses TRBV7-3 with TRBJ1-1; 8 bases align to TRBD1. Germline V gene lookup returns CDR1 SGHTA and CDR2 FQGTGA. The CDR3 covers 14 residues. V shed 4 bases and J 1 base; nucleotides not matched to a gene: 2. The CDR3 region is CASSSGQENTEAFF. CDR3 bases: TGTGCCAGCAGCTCGGGACAGGAGAACACTGAAGCTTTCTTT. Supplemented by reference TRBV7-3 and TRBJ1-1, the full variable domain reads GAGVSQTPSNKVTEKGKYVELRCDPISGHTALYWYRQSLGQGPEFLIYFQGTGAADDSGLPNDRFFAVRPEGSVSTLKIQRTERGDSAVYLCASSSGQENTEAFFGQGTRLTVV.

This clone was detected a few times. The chain has TRBV4-2 and TRBJ1-6; D gene uncertain. This CDR3 region has 18 residues. V lost 1 base and J lost 4, with 17 bases in between. Germline V gene data show CDR1 as LGHNA and CDR2 as YNFKEQ. This CDR3 reads CASSQGNLLGGYNSPLHF. In DNA form, the CDR3 reads TGTGCCAGCAGCCAAGGGAACCTTCTGGGAGGGTATAATTCACCCCTCCACTTT.

The gene calls are TRBV30 and TRBJ1-1; weak D call: TRBD1 (6 bases). Germline-derived CDR1 and CDR2 are GTSNPN and SVGIG (reference sequence). This CDR3 contains 13 residues. V was trimmed by 2 bases and J by 3 bases, leaving 10 bases between them. The CDR3 loop is CAWSPPGDTEAFF. CDR3 coding DNA: TGTGCCTGGAGTCCCCCAGGGGACACTGAAGCTTTCTTT.

The chain carries TRBV7-9 and TRBJ1-4; D might be TRBD1 (5 bases). The CDR3 consists of 15 residues. Trimming cost V 0 bases and J 7 bases, with 12 bases left between them. Germline V gene lookup returns CDR1 SEHNR and CDR2 FQNEAQ (reference sequence). DNA of the CDR3: TGTGCCAGCAGCTTAGCGGAAGGGGAGGGTGAAAAACTGTTTTTT. This codes for CASSLAEGEGEKLFF.

The genes are TRBV6-5 and TRBJ2-3, with D possibly being TRBD1 (6 bases). The CDR3 extends over 15 amino acids. Germline V gene lookup returns CDR1 MNHEY and CDR2 SVGAGI. Trimming took 5 bases from V and 0 from J, leaving 12 bases between them. As DNA, the CDR3 is TGTGCCAGCAGTAACAGGGCGGCTAGCACAGATACGCAGTATTTT. Translation gives CASSNRAASTDTQYF.

This clone was observed once. One junction end does not reproduce the germline sequence, and a read error may be involved. The rearrangement links TRBV27 to TRBJ1-2; D is unclear. The CDR3 runs to 15 residues. Germline lookup yields CDR1 MNHEY and CDR2 SMNVEV (reference sequence). The CDR3 here is CASSFLPSRLYGYAF. CDR3 nucleotide sequence: TGTGCCAGCAGTTTCCTTCCATCCAGACTCTATGGCTACGCCTTC.

This clone was seen once. The CDR3 loop reads CASSLYAGTGEAFF. In nucleotides, the CDR3 is TGTGCCAGCAGCCTGTACGCCGGGACAGGGGAAGCTTTCTTT. This chain links TRBV7-2 with TRBJ1-1, with 9 positions matching TRBD1. The J segment lost 8 bases and the V segment lost 5 bases, leaving 9 bases of the junction unmatched. CDR1 and CDR2 from the germline V gene are SGHTA and FQGNSA. The CDR3 spans 14 residues.

The chain employs TRBV18 and TRBJ1-1, with a tentative D call TRBD1 (5 bases). Germline-derived CDR1 and CDR2 are KGHSH and LQKENI. Trimming removed 2 bases at V and 1 base at J, with 14 bases between. This CDR3 contains 16 residues. CDR3 sequence (DNA): TGTGCCAGCTCACCAACTTGGGCCAGGGCGAACACTGAAGCTTTCTTT. Amino acid sequence: CASSPTWARANTEAFF.

The chain uses TRBV3-1 (or the pseudogene TRBV3-2) and TRBJ2-2; the D is unclear. Between the trimmed V and J ends, which lost 3 bases and 5 bases, there was a span of 4 bases. The CDR3 has 12 amino acids. The germline V gene has CDR1 LGHDT and CDR2 YNNKEL (reference sequence). This CDR3 is CASSHSTGELFF. Written as DNA, the CDR3 is TGTGCCAGCAGCCATTCGACCGGGGAGCTGTTTTTT.

The chain has TRBV7-3 and TRBJ1-2, with 8 bases aligning to TRBD1. J lost 6 bases, V lost 6 bases, and 3 bases had no gene match. This CDR3 region has 12 residues. Germline CDR1 is SGHTA and CDR2 is FQGTGA. The CDR3 bases are TGTGCCAGCAGTCGGACAGGGCATGGCTACACCTTC. This sequence encodes CASSRTGHGYTF. Filled out from reference TRBV7-3 and TRBJ1-2, the complete variable domain reads GAGVSQTPSNKVTEKGKYVELRCDPISGHTALYWYRQSLGQGPEFLIYFQGTGAADDSGLPNDRFFAVRPEGSVSTLKIQRTERGDSAVYLCASSRTGHGYTFGSGTRLTVV.

This clone was observed a handful of times. The genes are TRBV5-4 and TRBJ2-3, with TRBD2 matching over 11 bases. The germline V gene encodes CDR1 SGHNT and CDR2 YYREEE (reference sequence). CDR3 length: 17 residues. J was trimmed by 4 bases and V by 4 bases; bases with no gene match: 11. The CDR3 reads CASSPRLAGGGADTQYF. CDR3 bases: TGTGCCAGCAGCCCTCGCCTAGCGGGGGGCGGTGCAGATACGCAGTATTTT.

The chain uses TRBV6-6 and TRBJ2-2; 13 bases match TRBD2. Germline V CDR1 and CDR2: MNHNY, SVGAGI (reference sequence). The CDR3 length is 17 residues. After removal of 5 bases from V and 6 bases from J, the junction contained 9 bases not matched to a gene. In DNA, the CDR3 is TGTGCCAGCAGTCTGGGACTAGCGGGGAAGGGGCCCGGGGAGCTGTTTTTT. It translates to CASSLGLAGKGPGELFF.

This clone was observed once. The rearrangement uses TRBV27 and TRBJ1-1, with TRBD1 identical over 7 bases. Trimming at V came to 6 bases and at J to 8 bases, leaving 9 bases not matched to a gene. The CDR3 extends over 13 amino acids. Germline values: CDR1 MNHEY, CDR2 SMNVEV (reference sequence). This CDR3 is CASSSPGQVEAFF. Here the CDR3 DNA reads TGTGCCAGCAGCTCTCCCGGACAGGTAGAAGCTTTCTTT.

The V and J genes are TRBV7-3 and TRBJ1-2; D is unresolved. Between the trimmed V and J ends, which lost 4 bases and 1 base, there was a span of 10 bases. The CDR3 extends over 14 amino acids. The V gene's germline CDR1 is SGHTA and CDR2 FQGTGA. The CDR3 loop is CASSSPGSNYGYTF. The CDR3 DNA follows: TGTGCCAGCAGCTCCCCCGGGAGTAACTATGGCTACACCTTC.

This chain connects TRBV19 to TRBJ2-1, with D hard to call. The CDR3 is made up of 14 amino acids. V was pared by 5 bases and J by 4 bases, with 12 bases between. The germline V gene encodes CDR1 LNHDA and CDR2 SQIVND (reference sequence). The CDR3 coding sequence is TGTGCCAGTAGTTTTAGTAGTGCTTACAATGAGCAGTTCTTC. It codes for CASSFSSAYNEQFF.

V and J are TRBV7-9 and TRBJ1-2; D is unresolved. With 6 bases removed from V and 4 bases from J, the gap between germline ends came to 6 bases. The CDR3 is 11 amino acids. Germline assignment: CDR1 SEHNR and CDR2 FQNEAQ (reference sequence). CDR3 coding DNA: TGTGCCAGCAGGGAGGGCTATGGCTACACCTTC. This codes for CASREGYGYTF.

This chain uses TRBV4-1 with TRBJ2-3; 8 nucleotides agree with TRBD2. Germline V gene sequence: CDR1 MGHRA, CDR2 YSYEKL. Trimming took 6 bases from V and 2 from J; bases not matched to a gene: 7. The CDR3 totals 15 residues. CDR3 residues: CASRLSGGDTDTQYF. CDR3 in DNA: TGCGCCAGCAGGTTGTCGGGGGGGGACACAGATACGCAGTATTTT.

The chain uses TRBV7-9 and TRBJ1-2; D is possibly TRBD1 (6 bases). The germline V gene has CDR1 SEHNR and CDR2 FQNEAQ (reference sequence). Trimming took off 5 bases at V and 4 bases at J, with 17 bases between the two ends. There are 15 residues in the CDR3. This CDR3 reads CASSPPGHLPYGYTF. The CDR3 DNA reads TGTGCCAGCAGCCCACCGGGACACCTACCCTATGGCTACACCTTC.

The chain uses TRBV5-5 and TRBJ1-2, with a tentative D call TRBD1 (5 bases). The CDR3 is 16 amino acids. The germline V gene has CDR1 SGHKS and CDR2 YYEKEE (reference sequence). V lost 4 bases and J 5 bases, leaving 21 bases between the germline ends. The CDR3 loop is CASSLGRDVTLYGYTF. The CDR3 DNA is TGTGCCAGCAGCCTGGGGCGGGACGTAACGCTTTATGGCTACACCTTC.

There are many counts of this clone. One junction end disagrees with the germline gene, perhaps due to a read error. The genes are TRBV5-6 and TRBJ2-7; tentatively, D is TRBD2 (6 bases). Germline CDR1 is SGHDT and CDR2 is YYEEEE. The CDR3 covers 12 residues. CDR3 DNA sequence: TGTGCCAGCAGCCGGGAGTCCTTCGAGCAGTACTTC. Encoded protein: CASSRESFEQYF.